A selection of T cell receptor beta chains follows, all from one sample in a study of ipilimumab plus nivolumab after autologous stem cell transplantation. Using immunoSEQ multiplex PCR, the repertoire was profiled, and TCRdb retains in-frame clones only, with some absent. Of about 10,000 clones in the sample, approximately 81% are singletons; the top ten hold around 8.4%. The input for sequencing was PBMCs, taken in a trial of ipilimumab plus nivolumab as post-transplant consolidation. The source of these receptors is a male donor with diffuse large B-cell lymphoma. CDR3s include the opening cysteine and the closing phenylalanine or tryptophan. A D gene is named only where the DNA matches it firmly. Size values are once, few and many counts, or a class for expanded clones, and some rows have none.

v_gene	d_gene	abundance	j_gene	CDR3nt	CDR3aa
TRBV30	.	.	TRBJ1-3	TGTGCCTGGGGGGCGAGCTCTGGAAACACCATATATTTT	CAWGASSGNTIYF
TRBV6-5	.	once	TRBJ2-1	TGTGCCAGCAGCCTTAGCCTACCTGGGTACAATGAGCAGTTCTTC	CASSLSLPGYNEQFF
TRBV11-2	.	few	TRBJ2-5	TGTGCCAGCAGCCCCATCTTCCACAGGGAGGGGGAGCAAGAGACCCAGTACTTC	CASSPIFHREGEQETQYF
TRBV7-9	TRBD2	.	TRBJ2-5	TGTGCCGGAAGTGCGGGGGGCCGAGAGACCCAGTACTTC	CAGSAGGRETQYF
TRBV7-7	TRBD2	.	TRBJ2-3	TGTGCCAGCAGCTTAGGCCTAGCGGGGGGGCCGTTAGGTACAGATACGCAGTATTTT	CASSLGLAGGPLGTDTQYF
TRBV9	.	.	TRBJ1-5	TGTGCCAGCAGCGTTGACACTAGCAATCAGCCCCAGCATTTT	CASSVDTSNQPQHF
TRBV30	.	.	TRBJ1-3	TGTGCCTGGAGTGTACGGAGCAGCTCTGGAAACACCATATATTTT	CAWSVRSSSGNTIYF
TRBV2	.	once	TRBJ2-5	TGTGCCAGCAGGGACCGTGGAGAGACCCAGTACTTC	CASRDRGETQYF
TRBV6-1	.	.	TRBJ2-5	TGTGCCAGCAGTGAAGCGAACGGGGTTGGCGGGACCCAGTACTTC	CASSEANGVGGTQYF
TRBV5-1	.	few	TRBJ1-1	TGCGCCAGCAGCGATACAGGGAGTACTGAAGCTTTCTTT	CASSDTGSTEAFF
TRBV28	.	.	TRBJ1-5	TGTGCCAGCAGGGTCGGTGATCAGCCCCAGCATTTT	CASRVGDQPQHF
TRBV7-6	.	.	TRBJ2-5	TGTGCCAGCAGCTTCCTATACAGGTCAGGCAGGAGAACCCAGTACTTC	CASSFLYRSGRRTQYF
TRBV28	TRBD1	.	TRBJ2-3	TGTGCCAGCAGTCTACGACAGGGGGCTGGCACAGATACGCAGTATTTT	CASSLRQGAGTDTQYF
TRBV29-1	.	.	TRBJ2-3	TGCAGCGTTGAATTTTGGTCTAGCACAGATACGCAGTATTTT	CSVEFWSSTDTQYF
TRBV7-6	.	.	TRBJ1-2	TGTGCCAGCGGGCCCGGCTTATTGGGAGGCTACACCTTC	CASGPGLLGGYTF
TRBV6-6	.	.	TRBJ1-1	TGTGCCAGCAGTTTTCCCCCCCAGACAGGTGACACTGAAGCTTTCTTT	CASSFPPQTGDTEAFF
TRBV18	TRBD1	.	TRBJ2-7	TGTGCCAGCTCACCGCCCGGACAGGGGGCTTACGAGCAGTACTTC	CASSPPGQGAYEQYF
TRBV29-1	TRBD2	.	TRBJ2-1	TGCAGGTTGCGGGGGGACTGCTCCTACAATGAGCAGTTCTTC	CRLRGDCSYNEQFF
TRBV11-3	.	.	TRBJ2-7	TGTGCCAGCAGCTTGACGGGTTCGGACTCTGACGAGCAGTACTTC	CASSLTGSDSDEQYF
TRBV27	.	.	TRBJ1-2	TGTGCCAGCAGTTTTGGGGTCCAGGGGACAATTCGCGGCTACACCTTC	CASSFGVQGTIRGYTF
TRBV7-5	.	.	TRBJ2-7	TGTGCCAGAAGCTTATCCCCGGGACAGGCCCTCCGAACCCCCTACGAGCAGTACTTC	CARSLSPGQALRTPYEQYF
TRBV23-1	.	.	TRBJ1-1	TGCGCCAGCAGTGGAGAGGACGGGAACACTGAAGCTTTCTTT	CASSGEDGNTEAFF
TRBV19	.	.	TRBJ1-2	TGTGCCAGTAGTACGGGACAAGTCTATGGCTACACCTTC	CASSTGQVYGYTF
TRBV29-1	TRBD2	.	TRBJ2-7	TGCAGCGTTGAAGATAGCGGGAGCTCCTACGAGCAGTACTTC	CSVEDSGSSYEQYF
TRBV7-3	.	.	TRBJ2-5	TGTGCCAGCAGCTTAAGGCCAAGGGAGACCCAGTACTTC	CASSLRPRETQYF
TRBV5-6	.	.	TRBJ1-1	TGTGCCAGCAGCTTCGGGGACACTGAAGCTTTCTTT	CASSFGDTEAFF
TRBV6-5	TRBD1	.	TRBJ1-5	TGTGCCAGCAGCCCTCAGGGGGGGGTTCAGCCCCAGCATTTT	CASSPQGGVQPQHF
TRBV7-9	.	.	TRBJ2-2	TGTGCCAGCAGCTTTAGTCCGTCGGCCGGGGAGCTGTTTTTT	CASSFSPSAGELFF
TRBV7-8	.	.	TRBJ2-3	TGTGCCAGCAGCTTAGATGGTCGGGGGGCATTACCAGATACGCAGTATTTT	CASSLDGRGALPDTQYF
TRBV7-9	.	.	TRBJ2-4	TGTGCCAGCAGGGGGGATCTAGCCAAAAACATTCAGTACTTC	CASRGDLAKNIQYF
TRBV11-1	.	.	TRBJ2-5	TGTGCCAGCAGTCTCAGTGTTTCGGGACAAGAGACCCAGTACTTC	CASSLSVSGQETQYF
TRBV10-1	TRBD1	.	TRBJ1-6	TGCGCCAGCAGGCGGACAGGGGGGGAAAATTCACCCCTCCACTTT	CASRRTGGENSPLHF
TRBV7-8	.	.	TRBJ1-1	TGTGCCAGCAGCTTAGCGACGGGGTGGTCTGAAGCTTTCTTT	CASSLATGWSEAFF
TRBV6-6	.	.	TRBJ2-3	TGTGCCAGCAGCCCCAGGGCCGGCACAGATACGCAGTATTTT	CASSPRAGTDTQYF
TRBV7-8	TRBD2	.	TRBJ2-7	TGTGCCAGCAGCTCAGGAGGGGTAGCGGGGGCCCTCCCAACCTACGAGCAGTACTTC	CASSSGGVAGALPTYEQYF
TRBV4-3	.	.	TRBJ1-6	TGCGCCAGCAGCCAAGATGGTCGGGGGCGCTTTTCACCCCTCCACTTT	CASSQDGRGRFSPLHF
TRBV7-9	TRBD2	.	TRBJ2-1	TGTGCCAGCAGCTTACTAGCGGGGGAGATTGAGAGCTCCTACAATGAGCAGTTCTTC	CASSLLAGEIESSYNEQFF
TRBV29-1	.	.	TRBJ2-2	TGCAGCGTTGATACTGGGAACACCGGGGAGCTGTTTTTT	CSVDTGNTGELFF